These 30 T cell receptor beta chains share one sample of origin, sequenced in a study of T-cell memory formation after mild COVID-19. TCRdb analysed the 5' RACE reads with MiXCR anew, one entry per CDR3 protein. Here the sample spans roughly 620,000 distinct CDR3 sequences, about 20% being singletons. Sequenced sample: PBMCs or a T cell subset sorted from them (not recorded which). All receptors come from an adult woman who had mild COVID-19 (a few samples of this study predate the infection). Cell type and time point are not known.

J is TRBJ2-2 and V is TRBV9; 10 bases map to TRBD2. Trimming removed 4 bases from V and 4 bases from J; junction bases left unmatched: 4. This CDR3 has 15 amino acids. Germline values: CDR1 SGDLS, CDR2 YYNGEE. In DNA form, the CDR3 reads TGTGCCAGCAGCCCTAGCGGGAGAGTCACCGGGGAGCTGTTTTTT. Its translation is CASSPSGRVTGELFF. The variable domain in full, with the rest retrieved from reference TRBV9 and TRBJ2-2, is DSGVTQTPKHLITATGQRVTLRCSPRSGDLSVYWYQQSLDQGLQFLIQYYNGEERAKGNILERFSAQQFPDLHSELNLSSLELGDSALYFCASSPSGRVTGELFFGEGSRLTVL.

This clonotype has more than one count but fewer than ten. The V gene is TRBV7-2, the J gene TRBJ2-1; 9 bases are a match to TRBD2. The CDR3 contains 14 residues. J gave up 7 bases and V 8 bases, and 9 bases lay outside the gene matches. Germline V gene sequence: CDR1 SGHTA, CDR2 FQGNSA. Here the CDR3 DNA reads TGTGCCAGCGCCCCGGGACTAGCTCAAAATGAGCAGTTCTTC. Its translation is CASAPGLAQNEQFF. The full variable domain, its missing parts supplied by reference TRBV7-2 and TRBJ2-1, is GAGVSQSPSNKVTEKGKDVELRCDPISGHTALYWYRQSLGQGLEFLIYFQGNSAPDKSGLPSDRFSAERTGGSVSTLTIQRTQQEDSAVYLCASAPGLAQNEQFFGPGTRLTVL.

The chain links TRBV6-1 to TRBJ1-1, with D perhaps matching TRBD1 (6 bases). V lost 5 bases and J lost 10, with 17 bases in between. The CDR3 is made up of 13 amino acids. In germline, CDR1 is MNHNS, CDR2 SASEGT. As DNA, the CDR3 is TGTGCCAGCAGTCCAAGGGGGGGTGGCGGAGCTTTCTTT. Translating gives CASSPRGGGGAFF.

The chain employs TRBV4-1 and TRBJ2-1; 12 positions agree with TRBD2. Germline V lookup: CDR1 MGHRA, CDR2 YSYEKL. V gave up 1 base and J gave up 10 bases; unmatched junction bases: 5. This CDR3 has 15 residues. CDR3 residues: CASSQGLAGGREQFF. CDR3 DNA sequence: TGCGCCAGCAGCCAAGGCCTAGCGGGGGGGCGCGAGCAGTTCTTC.

This clonotype was picked up a small number of times. The J gene is TRBJ1-3, the V gene TRBV3-1; D is possibly TRBD1 (6 bases). This CDR3 is 15 amino acids long. Trimming stripped 3 bases from V and 5 bases from J, with 14 bases between. Germline assignment: CDR1 LGHDT and CDR2 YNNKEL (reference sequence). The CDR3 loop is CASSHPTGSRNTIYF. Written as DNA, the CDR3 is TGTGCCAGCAGCCACCCGACAGGATCTCGAAACACCATATATTTT.

This clonotype was counted only a few times. This sequence joins TRBV5-1 and TRBJ2-2, with 8 nucleotides matching TRBD2. The CDR3 contains 16 residues. Trimming cost V 1 base and J 4 bases; bases outside gene matches: 6. Per the germline V gene, CDR1 is SGHRS and CDR2 is YFSETQ. The CDR3 sequence is CASSLTSGVGTGELFF. CDR3 nucleotide sequence: TGCGCCAGCAGCTTGACTAGCGGTGTCGGCACCGGGGAGCTGTTTTTT.

V gene TRBV6-4 combines with J gene TRBJ2-1, with 13 bases aligning to TRBD2. The V gene end was trimmed by 6 bases and the J gene end by 9 bases; junction bases not matched to a gene: 8. The CDR3 sequence is 15 residues long. Per the germline V gene, CDR1 is MRHNA and CDR2 is SNTAGT. The CDR3, as DNA: TGTGCCAGCAGCGTACTAGCGGGAGGGCCTAGTGAGCAGTTCTTC. Translation gives CASSVLAGGPSEQFF.

This sequence joins TRBV7-6 and TRBJ2-1, with D perhaps matching TRBD1 or TRBD2 (6 bases each). The length of the CDR3 is 12 residues. Germline CDR1 and CDR2: SGHVS and FNYEAQ. Trimming took off 4 bases at V and 6 bases at J, with 7 bases between the two ends. The DNA of the CDR3 is TGTGCCAGCAGCTGGGGGGCCAATGAGCAGTTCTTC. Translation: CASSWGANEQFF.

In this sample, this clonotype turned up a few times. V usage is TRBV12-3 or TRBV12-4 and J usage is TRBJ1-5; a possible D gene is TRBD1 (5 bases). The CDR3 contains 13 residues. The V end lost 5 bases, the J end lost 6 bases, and 11 bases lay between the germline ends. CDR3 in amino acids: CASSPHGGQPQHF. Written as DNA, the CDR3 is TGTGCCAGCAGTCCTCACGGGGGTCAGCCCCAGCATTTT.

The rearrangement links TRBV7-9 to TRBJ2-7; TRBD2 aligns across 11 bases. Germline CDR1 SEHNR, CDR2 FQNEAQ (reference sequence). The CDR3 runs to 17 residues. V lost 5 bases and J lost 2; bases outside the gene matches: 11. The DNA for the CDR3 is TGTGCCAGCAGCCCCAGTCAGCCGGGACTAGCGGCCTACGAGCAGTACTTC. Translating it yields CASSPSQPGLAAYEQYF.

This clonotype occurred a few times. This chain links TRBV7-2 with TRBJ1-6; no clear D. This CDR3 has 13 residues. The V gene lost 8 bases and the J gene lost 4 bases, with 9 bases spanning the gap. The germline CDR1 and CDR2 sequences are SGHTA and FQGNSA. In nucleotides, the CDR3 is TGTGCCAGCTCCAACGCTTATAATTCACCCCTCCACTTT. The encoded protein is CASSNAYNSPLHF. The complete variable domain, with remaining parts taken from reference TRBV7-2 and TRBJ1-6, reads GAGVSQSPSNKVTEKGKDVELRCDPISGHTALYWYRQSLGQGLEFLIYFQGNSAPDKSGLPSDRFSAERTGGSVSTLTIQRTQQEDSAVYLCASSNAYNSPLHFGNGTRLTVT.

This chain connects TRBV15 to TRBJ2-7; D ambiguous. The ends were cut back, 1 base at V and 0 bases at J, with 10 bases in the middle. In germline, CDR1 is LNHNV, CDR2 YYDKDF (reference sequence). This CDR3 region has 15 residues. The CDR3 spells CATSRVMTGSYEQYF. CDR3 bases: TGTGCCACCAGCAGAGTGATGACCGGCTCCTACGAGCAGTACTTC.

The chain links TRBV7-9 to TRBJ2-2, with TRBD2 matching 7 bases. V trimming: 5 bases; J trimming: 7 bases; junction bases outside the gene matches: 16. The CDR3 is 17 amino acids. CDR1 is SEHNR, CDR2 FQNEAQ, per germline (reference sequence). The DNA for the CDR3 is TGTGCCAGCAGCCTTCTTACTAGCGTACTATCGGGCGGGGAGCTGTTTTTT. Its translation is CASSLLTSVLSGGELFF.

The chain recombines TRBV7-8 with TRBJ2-1; D remains ambiguous. The V gene's germline CDR1 is SGHVS and CDR2 FQNEAQ. Between the trimmed V and J ends, which lost 0 bases and 3 bases, there was a span of 12 bases. The length of the CDR3 is 16 residues. CDR3 region: CASSLAGGTVYNEQFF. The CDR3 nucleotides read TGTGCCAGCAGCTTAGCCGGCGGCACCGTCTACAATGAGCAGTTCTTC.

The chain is built from TRBV4-2 and TRBJ2-3; no clear D. The CDR3 has 13 residues. Germline CDR1 and CDR2: LGHNA and YNFKEQ. V was cut by 0 bases and J by 4 bases, with 5 bases left in between. The CDR3 DNA reads TGTGCCAGCAGCCAAGATATTGCAGATACGCAGTATTTT. The encoded protein is CASSQDIADTQYF.

The chain carries TRBV15 and TRBJ2-1, with 14 bases fitting TRBD2. Germline CDR1 LNHNV, CDR2 YYDKDF (reference sequence). V was pared by 0 bases and J by 4 bases, with 8 bases of the junction left unmatched. This CDR3 region has 19 residues. The CDR3 bases are TGTGCCACCAGCAGAGAGCGACTAGCGGGAGGGCCGGGGTACAATGAGCAGTTCTTC. This codes for CATSRERLAGGPGYNEQFF.

This clonotype showed up just a few times. The genes are TRBV6-5 and TRBJ2-7; 7 positions match TRBD2. The CDR3 covers 15 residues. Losses at the gene ends were 0 bases for V and 0 bases for J; bases not matched to a gene: 2. CDR1 and CDR2 from the germline V gene are MNHEY and SVGAGI. The CDR3 reads CASSYSGTNSYEQYF. DNA for the CDR3: TGTGCCAGCAGTTACTCCGGGACTAACTCCTACGAGCAGTACTTC.

V gene TRBV20-1 combines with J gene TRBJ2-1; 13 bases align to TRBD2. The CDR3 runs 14 residues. Germline CDR1 DFQATT, CDR2 SNEGSKA (reference sequence). V shed 5 bases and J 9 bases; nucleotides not matched to a gene: 7. This chain's CDR3 is CSAPRTSGGSEQFF. CDR3 DNA: TGCAGTGCTCCTAGGACTAGCGGGGGAAGTGAGCAGTTCTTC.

This clonotype was counted between two and nine times. The rearrangement links TRBV29-1 to TRBJ2-5, with D perhaps assigned TRBD1 or TRBD2 (5 bases each). The V gene lost 8 bases and the J gene lost 1 base, with 11 bases spanning the gap. This CDR3 contains 12 residues. Germline V gene lookup returns CDR1 SQVTM and CDR2 ANQGSEA. The DNA of the CDR3 is TGCAGCTCTAGAGGGGTCCAAGAGACCCAGTACTTC. It is translated as CSSRGVQETQYF.

The genes are TRBV7-6 and TRBJ2-7; D tentatively reads TRBD1 or TRBD2 (5 bases each). The V gene's germline CDR1 is SGHVS and CDR2 FNYEAQ. V shed 1 base and J shed 0 bases, with 19 bases lying between them. The CDR3 runs 18 residues. CDR3 residues: CASSLVGVRDGGSYEQYF. The CDR3 bases are TGTGCCAGCAGCTTAGTGGGGGTCCGGGACGGAGGCTCCTACGAGCAGTACTTC.

V usage is TRBV30 and J usage is TRBJ2-7; 8 bases line up with TRBD1. The ends lost 4 bases at V and 9 bases at J; junction bases unmatched: 11. The CDR3 extends over 13 amino acids. CDR1 and CDR2 from the germline V gene are GTSNPN and SVGIG (reference sequence). This CDR3 reads CAWTRDRRKGQYF. CDR3 nucleotide sequence: TGTGCCTGGACTCGGGACAGGAGAAAGGGGCAGTACTTC.

This clonotype was counted only a few times. This chain uses TRBV5-8 with TRBJ2-2; 9 bases align to TRBD2. Looked up from germline, CDR1 is SGHTS and CDR2 is YDEGEE. The CDR3 has 16 amino acids. After removal of 3 bases from V and 4 bases from J, the junction contained 7 bases not matched to a gene. The CDR3 is CASSWLAGQLTGELFF. CDR3 DNA sequence: TGTGCCAGCAGCTGGCTAGCGGGACAGCTCACCGGGGAGCTGTTTTTT.

The chain couples TRBV7-2 to TRBJ2-1; 10 bases align to TRBD1. Germline CDR1 reads SGHTA; CDR2 reads FQGNSA. The CDR3 loop spans 16 amino acids. The V and J ends lost 4 bases and 1 base, in that order; junction bases with no gene match: 4. The CDR3 bases are TGTGCCAGCAGCTGGGGGGACAGGGGTTCCTACAATGAGCAGTTCTTC. Its translation: CASSWGDRGSYNEQFF.

V and J are TRBV12-3 or TRBV12-4 and TRBJ2-7; 7 bases match TRBD1. CDR3 length: 14 amino acids. With 6 bases clipped from V and 0 bases from J, the junction kept 5 bases outside the gene matches. Written as DNA, the CDR3 is TGTGCCAGCAGGAATGACAGGGACTCCTACGAGCAGTACTTC. Translating gives CASRNDRDSYEQYF.

A few counts support this clonotype. The chain links TRBV5-4 to TRBJ2-1, with 8 bases lining up with TRBD2. CDR1 is SGHNT, CDR2 YYREEE, per germline (reference sequence). The CDR3 has 18 amino acids. The ends lost 0 bases at V and 5 bases at J; junction bases unmatched: 13. The CDR3 bases are TGTGCCAGCAGCTTGGAGGCAGGGCGGGGGGCCGGCGACAATGAGCAGTTCTTC. Protein sequence: CASSLEAGRGAGDNEQFF.

This clonotype was observed a single time. The chain couples TRBV18 to TRBJ2-7, with 8 positions matching TRBD1. V dropped 3 bases and J dropped 6; count of bases not matched to a gene: 10. Germline V gene data show CDR1 as KGHSH and CDR2 as LQKENI. This CDR3 has 15 amino acids. This CDR3 is CASSPSPDRGSEQYF. The CDR3 nucleotides are TGTGCCAGCTCACCTTCTCCCGACAGGGGATCCGAGCAGTACTTC.

A few counts support this clonotype. J is TRBJ2-2 and V is TRBV7-9, with 8 bases identical to TRBD2. The CDR3 length is 14 residues. With 11 bases clipped from V and 0 bases from J, the junction kept 5 bases outside the gene matches. Germline V lookup: CDR1 SEHNR, CDR2 FQNEAQ (reference sequence). The CDR3 DNA is TGTGCCGGAGGACTAGCCCCGAACACCGGGGAGCTGTTTTTT. Its protein product is CAGGLAPNTGELFF.

The CDR3 DNA is TGTGCCATCAGTCCGACTAGTAAAGAGACCCAGTACTTC. It yields the protein CAISPTSKETQYF. The V gene is TRBV10-3, the J gene TRBJ2-5; D perhaps matches TRBD2 (6 bases). This CDR3 is built from 13 residues. The V gene's germline CDR1 is ENHRY and CDR2 SYGVKD. Trimming removed 5 bases from V and 3 bases from J, with 10 bases in between.

This clonotype was observed a few times. The chain links TRBV30 to TRBJ1-1; possible D gene TRBD1, 5 bases. V lost 4 bases and J 1 base, leaving 10 bases between the germline ends. Germline CDR1 GTSNPN, CDR2 SVGIG (reference sequence). This CDR3 has 13 amino acids. Here the CDR3 DNA reads TGTGCCTGGAAAGGGGCGGGGAACACTGAAGCTTTCTTT. Translated: CAWKGAGNTEAFF.

V gene TRBV12-3 or TRBV12-4 combines with J gene TRBJ1-2; D perhaps matches TRBD1 (6 bases). The CDR3 consists of 17 residues. The ends were cut back, 5 bases at V and 4 bases at J, with 23 bases in the middle. The CDR3 region is CASSPRTGAESVYGYTF. CDR3 DNA sequence: TGTGCCAGCAGTCCAAGGACGGGGGCGGAGTCCGTCTATGGCTACACCTTC.